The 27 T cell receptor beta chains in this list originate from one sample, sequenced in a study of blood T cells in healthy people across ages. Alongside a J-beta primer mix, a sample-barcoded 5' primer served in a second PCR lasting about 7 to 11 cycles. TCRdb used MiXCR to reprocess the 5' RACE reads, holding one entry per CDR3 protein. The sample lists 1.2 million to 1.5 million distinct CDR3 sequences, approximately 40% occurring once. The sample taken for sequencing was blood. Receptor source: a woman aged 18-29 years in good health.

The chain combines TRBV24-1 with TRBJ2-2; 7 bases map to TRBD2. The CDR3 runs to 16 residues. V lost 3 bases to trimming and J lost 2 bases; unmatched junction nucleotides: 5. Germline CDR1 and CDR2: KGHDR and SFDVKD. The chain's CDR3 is CATSDPGLLNTGELFF. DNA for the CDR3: TGTGCCACCAGTGATCCGGGACTATTAAACACCGGGGAGCTGTTTTTT.

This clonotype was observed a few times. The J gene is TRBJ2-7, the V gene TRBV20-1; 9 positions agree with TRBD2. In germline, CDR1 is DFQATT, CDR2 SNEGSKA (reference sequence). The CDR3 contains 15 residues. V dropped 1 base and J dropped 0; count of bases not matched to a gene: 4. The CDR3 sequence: CSARASGDLSYEQYF. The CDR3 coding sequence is TGCAGTGCTAGAGCTAGCGGGGATCTCTCCTACGAGCAGTACTTC.

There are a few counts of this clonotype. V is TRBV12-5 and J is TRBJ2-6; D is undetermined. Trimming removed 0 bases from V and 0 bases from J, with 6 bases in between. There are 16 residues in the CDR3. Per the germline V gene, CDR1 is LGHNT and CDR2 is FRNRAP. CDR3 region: CASGLVPNSGANVLTF. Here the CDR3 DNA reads TGTGCTAGTGGTTTGGTACCGAACTCTGGGGCCAACGTCCTGACTTTC. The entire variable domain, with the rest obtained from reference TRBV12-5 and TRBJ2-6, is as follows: DARVTQTPRHKVTEMGQEVTMRCQPILGHNTVFWYRQTMMQGLELLAYFRNRAPLDDSGMPKDRFSAEMPDATLATLKIQPSEPRDSAVYFCASGLVPNSGANVLTFGAGSRLTVL.

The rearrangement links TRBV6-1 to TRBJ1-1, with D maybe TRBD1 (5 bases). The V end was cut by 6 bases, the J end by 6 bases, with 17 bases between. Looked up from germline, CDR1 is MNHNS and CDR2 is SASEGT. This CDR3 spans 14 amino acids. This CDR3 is CASRVRATGPEAFF. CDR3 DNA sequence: TGTGCCAGCAGAGTAAGGGCGACGGGGCCTGAAGCTTTCTTT.

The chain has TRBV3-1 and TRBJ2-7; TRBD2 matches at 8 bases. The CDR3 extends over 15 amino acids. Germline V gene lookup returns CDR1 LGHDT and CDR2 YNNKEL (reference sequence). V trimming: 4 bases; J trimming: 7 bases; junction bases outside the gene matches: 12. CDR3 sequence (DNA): TGTGCCAGCAGCCGTCCGGTTGCGGGAGGCCAAGAGCAGTACTTC. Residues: CASSRPVAGGQEQYF.

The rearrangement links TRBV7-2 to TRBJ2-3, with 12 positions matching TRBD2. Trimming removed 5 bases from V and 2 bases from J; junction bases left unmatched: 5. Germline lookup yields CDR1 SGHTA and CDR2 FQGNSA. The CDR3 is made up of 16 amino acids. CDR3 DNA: TGTGCCAGCAGCCTGACTAGCGGGAGAACCACAGATACGCAGTATTTT. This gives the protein CASSLTSGRTTDTQYF.

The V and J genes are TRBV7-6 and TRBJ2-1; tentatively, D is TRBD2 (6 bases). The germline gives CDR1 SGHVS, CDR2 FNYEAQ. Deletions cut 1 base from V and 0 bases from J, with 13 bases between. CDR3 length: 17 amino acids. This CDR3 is CASSLGYVGSSYNEQFF. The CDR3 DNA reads TGTGCCAGCAGCTTAGGGTACGTCGGGAGCTCCTACAATGAGCAGTTCTTC.

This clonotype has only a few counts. CDR3 nucleotides: TGTGCCAGCTCACCACCAGGGGGCGCGTCCGAGCAGTACTTC. Translated, it gives CASSPPGGASEQYF. This chain connects TRBV18 to TRBJ2-7, with TRBD1 matching over 7 bases. Trimming took 0 bases from V and 6 from J; bases not matched to a gene: 5. Germline V gives CDR1 KGHSH, CDR2 LQKENI. CDR3 length equals 14 residues.

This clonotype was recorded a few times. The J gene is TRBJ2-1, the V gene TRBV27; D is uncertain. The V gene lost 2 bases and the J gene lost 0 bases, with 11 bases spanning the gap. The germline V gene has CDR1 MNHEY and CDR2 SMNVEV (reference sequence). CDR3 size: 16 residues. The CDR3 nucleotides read TGTGCCAGCAGTTTACAAGCTGACCGCTCCTACAATGAGCAGTTCTTC. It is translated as CASSLQADRSYNEQFF.

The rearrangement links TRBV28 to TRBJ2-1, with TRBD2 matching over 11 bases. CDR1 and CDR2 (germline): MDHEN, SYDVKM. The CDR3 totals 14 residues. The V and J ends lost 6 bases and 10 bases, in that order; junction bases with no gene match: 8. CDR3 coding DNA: TGTGCCAGCAGCCTTAGCGGGGGGGCCACCGAGCAGTTCTTC. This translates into CASSLSGGATEQFF.

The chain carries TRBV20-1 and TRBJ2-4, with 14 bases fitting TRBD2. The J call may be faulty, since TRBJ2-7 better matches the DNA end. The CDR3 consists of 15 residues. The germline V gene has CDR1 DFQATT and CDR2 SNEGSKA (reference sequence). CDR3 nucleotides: TGCAGTGCTAGACGGACTAGCGGGGGGAACTACGAGCAGTACTTC. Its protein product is CSARRTSGGNYEQYF.

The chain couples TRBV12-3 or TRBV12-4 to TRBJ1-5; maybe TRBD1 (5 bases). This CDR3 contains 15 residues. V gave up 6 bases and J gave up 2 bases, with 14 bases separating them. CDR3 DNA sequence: TGTGCCAGCAGCTCTCCGGGACCCCGCAATCAGCCCCAGCATTTT. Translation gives CASSSPGPRNQPQHF.

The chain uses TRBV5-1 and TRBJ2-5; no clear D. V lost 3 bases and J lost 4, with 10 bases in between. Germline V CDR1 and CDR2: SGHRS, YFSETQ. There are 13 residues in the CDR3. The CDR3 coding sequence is TGCGCCAGCAGCTGGTACGGCGGAGAGACCCAGTACTTC. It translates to CASSWYGGETQYF.

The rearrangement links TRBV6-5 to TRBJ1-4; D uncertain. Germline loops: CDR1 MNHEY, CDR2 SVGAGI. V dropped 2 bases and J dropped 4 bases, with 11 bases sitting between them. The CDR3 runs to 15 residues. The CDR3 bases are TGTGCCAGCAGTTACCGAGCGGTGGGTAATGAAAAACTGTTTTTT. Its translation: CASSYRAVGNEKLFF.

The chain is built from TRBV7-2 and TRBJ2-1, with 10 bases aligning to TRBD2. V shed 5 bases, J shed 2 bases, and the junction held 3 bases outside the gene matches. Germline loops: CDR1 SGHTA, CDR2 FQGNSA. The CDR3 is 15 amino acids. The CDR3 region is CASSAGLAAYNEQFF. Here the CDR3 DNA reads TGTGCCAGCAGCGCCGGACTAGCGGCCTACAATGAGCAGTTCTTC.

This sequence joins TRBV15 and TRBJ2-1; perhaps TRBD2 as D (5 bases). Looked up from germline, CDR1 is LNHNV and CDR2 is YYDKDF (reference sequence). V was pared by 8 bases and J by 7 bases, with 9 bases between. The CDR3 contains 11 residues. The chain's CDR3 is CATGLGNEQFF. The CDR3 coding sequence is TGTGCCACCGGACTGGGTAATGAGCAGTTCTTC. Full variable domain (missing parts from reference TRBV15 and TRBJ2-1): DAMVIQNPRYQVTQFGKPVTLSCSQTLNHNVMYWYQQKSSQAPKLLFHYYDKDFNNEADTPDNFQSRRPNTSFCFLDIRSPGLGDTAMYLCATGLGNEQFFGPGTRLTVL.

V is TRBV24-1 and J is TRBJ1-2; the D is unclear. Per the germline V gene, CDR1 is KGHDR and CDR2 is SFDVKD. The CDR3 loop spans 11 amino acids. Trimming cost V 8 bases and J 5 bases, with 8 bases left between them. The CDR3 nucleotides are TGTGCCACCAAGGATGAGTATGGCTACACCTTC. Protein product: CATKDEYGYTF.

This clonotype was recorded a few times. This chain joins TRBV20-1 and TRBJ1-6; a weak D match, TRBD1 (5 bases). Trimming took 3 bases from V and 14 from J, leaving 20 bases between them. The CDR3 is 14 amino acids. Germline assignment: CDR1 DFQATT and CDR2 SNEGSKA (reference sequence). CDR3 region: CSASGGTGFRALHF. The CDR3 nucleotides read TGCAGTGCTAGCGGGGGGACGGGATTCAGGGCCCTCCACTTT.

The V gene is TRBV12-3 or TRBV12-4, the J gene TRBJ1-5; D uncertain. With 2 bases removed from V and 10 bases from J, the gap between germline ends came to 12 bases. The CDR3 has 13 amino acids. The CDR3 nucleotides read TGTGCCAGCAGTTTACCGGCTGAGGGTCCCCAGCATTTT. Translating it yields CASSLPAEGPQHF.

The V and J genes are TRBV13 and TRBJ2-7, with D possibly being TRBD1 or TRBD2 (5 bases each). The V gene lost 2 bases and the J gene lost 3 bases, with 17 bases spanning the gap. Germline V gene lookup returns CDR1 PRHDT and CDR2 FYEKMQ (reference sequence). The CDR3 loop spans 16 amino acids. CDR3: CASSLSFWGIIYEQYF. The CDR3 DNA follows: TGTGCCAGCAGCTTATCTTTTTGGGGGATCATCTACGAGCAGTACTTC.

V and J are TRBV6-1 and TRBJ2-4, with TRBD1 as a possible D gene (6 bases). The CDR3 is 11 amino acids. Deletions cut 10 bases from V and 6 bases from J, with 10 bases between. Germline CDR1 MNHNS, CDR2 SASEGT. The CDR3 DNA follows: TGTGCCACCCAGACAGGAAACATTCAGTACTTC. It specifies CATQTGNIQYF.

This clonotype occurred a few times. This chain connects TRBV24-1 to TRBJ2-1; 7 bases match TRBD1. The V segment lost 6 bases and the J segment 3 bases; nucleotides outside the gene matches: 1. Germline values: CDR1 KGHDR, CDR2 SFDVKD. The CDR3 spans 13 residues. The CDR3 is CATSRDSYNEQFF. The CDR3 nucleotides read TGTGCCACCAGTCGGGACAGCTACAATGAGCAGTTCTTC.

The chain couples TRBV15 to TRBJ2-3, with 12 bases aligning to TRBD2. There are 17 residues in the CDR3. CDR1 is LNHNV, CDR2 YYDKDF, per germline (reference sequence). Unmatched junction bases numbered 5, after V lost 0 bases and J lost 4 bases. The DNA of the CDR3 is TGTGCCACCAGCAGAGATCCGACTAGCGGGGGTTCAGATACGCAGTATTTT. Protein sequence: CATSRDPTSGGSDTQYF. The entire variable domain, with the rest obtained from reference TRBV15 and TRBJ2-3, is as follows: DAMVIQNPRYQVTQFGKPVTLSCSQTLNHNVMYWYQQKSSQAPKLLFHYYDKDFNNEADTPDNFQSRRPNTSFCFLDIRSPGLGDTAMYLCATSRDPTSGGSDTQYFGPGTRLTVL.

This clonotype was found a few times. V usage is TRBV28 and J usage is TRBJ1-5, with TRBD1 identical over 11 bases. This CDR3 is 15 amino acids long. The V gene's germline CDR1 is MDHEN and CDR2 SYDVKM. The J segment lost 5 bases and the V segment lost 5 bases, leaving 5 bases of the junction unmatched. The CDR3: CASSRTGGRYQPQHF. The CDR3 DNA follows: TGTGCCAGCAGTCGGACAGGGGGCCGATATCAGCCCCAGCATTTT.

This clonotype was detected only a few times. The CDR3 protein is CASSSGLAPNEQYF. The CDR3 coding sequence is TGTGCCAGCAGCTCGGGACTAGCCCCTAACGAGCAGTACTTC. This chain joins TRBV7-2 and TRBJ2-4; 9 bases are shared with TRBD2. Near its end, the DNA agrees better with TRBJ2-7, so the J call may be wrong. The CDR3 totals 14 residues. Germline CDR1 and CDR2: SGHTA and FQGNSA.

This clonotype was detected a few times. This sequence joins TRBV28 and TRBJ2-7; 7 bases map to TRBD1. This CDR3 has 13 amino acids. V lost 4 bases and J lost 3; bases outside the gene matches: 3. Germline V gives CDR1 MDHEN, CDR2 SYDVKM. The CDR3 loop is CASSYRGIYEQYF. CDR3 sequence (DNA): TGTGCCAGCAGTTACAGGGGAATCTACGAGCAGTACTTC.

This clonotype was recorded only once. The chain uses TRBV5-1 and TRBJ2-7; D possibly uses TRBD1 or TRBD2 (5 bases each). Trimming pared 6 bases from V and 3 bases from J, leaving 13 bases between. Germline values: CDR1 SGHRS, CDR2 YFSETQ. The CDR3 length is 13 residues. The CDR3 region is CASNSDSNYEQYF. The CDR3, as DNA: TGCGCCAGCAATAGCGACAGCAACTACGAGCAGTACTTC.